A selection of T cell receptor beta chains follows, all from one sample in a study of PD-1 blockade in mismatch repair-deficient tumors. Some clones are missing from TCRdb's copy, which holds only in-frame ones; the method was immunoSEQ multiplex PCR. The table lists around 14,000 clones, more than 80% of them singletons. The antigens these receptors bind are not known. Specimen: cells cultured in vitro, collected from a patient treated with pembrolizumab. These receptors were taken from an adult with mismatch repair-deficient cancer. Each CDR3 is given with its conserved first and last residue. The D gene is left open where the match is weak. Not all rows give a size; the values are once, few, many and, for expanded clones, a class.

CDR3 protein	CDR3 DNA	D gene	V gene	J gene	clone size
CASRRTGAPYGYTF	TGTGCCAGTCGCCGGACAGGGGCTCCCTATGGCTACACCTTC	TRBD1	TRBV19	TRBJ1-2	.
CASSPQNGHQNTEAFF	TGTGCCAGCTCACCACAAAACGGACACCAGAACACTGAAGCTTTCTTT	.	TRBV18	TRBJ1-1	.
CAWTTPGGGNGYTF	TGTGCCTGGACCACCCCTGGGGGGGGCAATGGCTACACCTTC	.	TRBV30	TRBJ1-2	.
CASSLGQATEQYF	TGTGCCAGCAGTCTGGGACAGGCTACCGAGCAGTACTTC	TRBD1	TRBV27	TRBJ2-7	.
CASSGLAGGADTQYF	TGTGCCAGCAGCGGATTAGCGGGAGGCGCAGATACGCAGTATTTT	TRBD2	TRBV14	TRBJ2-3	.
CASSEAASGSHNEQFF	TGCGCCAGCAGCGAGGCGGCTAGCGGGAGCCACAATGAGCAGTTCTTC	TRBD2	TRBV5-1	TRBJ2-1	.
CASSPQGSGANVLTF	TGTGCCAGCTCACCACAGGGCTCTGGGGCCAACGTCCTGACTTTC	.	TRBV18	TRBJ2-6	few
CASSPTGLPGYTF	TGCGCCAGCAGCCCGACAGGGCTGCCTGGCTACACCTTC	TRBD1	TRBV4-1	TRBJ1-2	once
CASSYQGGSTDTQYF	TGCGCCAGCAGCTACCAGGGGGGGAGCACAGATACGCAGTATTTT	.	TRBV5-1	TRBJ2-3	.
CASSVSDRANLEAFF	TGTGCCAGCAGTGTTTCCGACAGGGCAAATCTTGAAGCTTTCTTT	TRBD1	TRBV6-1	TRBJ1-1	.